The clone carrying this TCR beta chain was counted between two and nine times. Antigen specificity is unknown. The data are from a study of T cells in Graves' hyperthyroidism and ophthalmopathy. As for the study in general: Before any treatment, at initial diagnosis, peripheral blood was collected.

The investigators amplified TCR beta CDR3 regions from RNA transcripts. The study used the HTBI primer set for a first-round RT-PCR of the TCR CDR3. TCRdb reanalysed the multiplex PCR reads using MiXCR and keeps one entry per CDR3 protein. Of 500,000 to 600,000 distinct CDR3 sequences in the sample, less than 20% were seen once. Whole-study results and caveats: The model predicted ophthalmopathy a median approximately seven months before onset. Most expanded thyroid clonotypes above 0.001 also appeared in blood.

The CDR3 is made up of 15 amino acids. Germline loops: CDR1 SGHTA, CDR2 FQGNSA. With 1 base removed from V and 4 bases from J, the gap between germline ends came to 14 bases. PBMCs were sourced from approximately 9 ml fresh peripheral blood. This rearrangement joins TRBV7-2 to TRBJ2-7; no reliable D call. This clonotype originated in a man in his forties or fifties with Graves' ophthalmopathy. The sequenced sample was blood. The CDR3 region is CASSLDTAMMYEQYF. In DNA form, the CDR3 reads TGTGCCAGCAGCTTAGATACGGCTATGATGTACGAGCAGTACTTC.